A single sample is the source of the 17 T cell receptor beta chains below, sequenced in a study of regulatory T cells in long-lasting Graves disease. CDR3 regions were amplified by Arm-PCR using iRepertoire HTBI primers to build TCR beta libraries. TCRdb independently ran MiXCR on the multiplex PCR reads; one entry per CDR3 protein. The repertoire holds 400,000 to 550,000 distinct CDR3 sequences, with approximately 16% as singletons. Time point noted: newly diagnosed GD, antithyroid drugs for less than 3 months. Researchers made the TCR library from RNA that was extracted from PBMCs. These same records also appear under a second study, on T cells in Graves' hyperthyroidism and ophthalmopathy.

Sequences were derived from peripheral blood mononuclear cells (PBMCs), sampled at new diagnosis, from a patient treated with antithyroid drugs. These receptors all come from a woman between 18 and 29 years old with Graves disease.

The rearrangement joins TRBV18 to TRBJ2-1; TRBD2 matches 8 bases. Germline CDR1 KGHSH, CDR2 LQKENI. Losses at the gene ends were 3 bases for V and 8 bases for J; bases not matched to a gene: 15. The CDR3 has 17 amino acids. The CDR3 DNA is TGTGCCAGCTCACCGACCGGAGTTAGCGGGATACGGCATGAGCAGTTCTTC. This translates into CASSPTGVSGIRHEQFF.

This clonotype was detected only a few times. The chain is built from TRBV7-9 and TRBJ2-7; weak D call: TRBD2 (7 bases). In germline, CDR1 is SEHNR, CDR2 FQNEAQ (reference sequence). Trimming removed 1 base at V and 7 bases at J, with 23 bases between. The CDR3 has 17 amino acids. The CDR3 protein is CASSLVMVGGGTGEQYF. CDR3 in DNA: TGTGCCAGCAGCTTAGTCATGGTGGGAGGGGGGACGGGGGAGCAGTACTTC.

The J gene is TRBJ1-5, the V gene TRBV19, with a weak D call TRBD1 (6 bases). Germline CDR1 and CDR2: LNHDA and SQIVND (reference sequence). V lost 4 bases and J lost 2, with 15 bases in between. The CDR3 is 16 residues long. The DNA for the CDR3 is TGTGCCAGTAGTAACCAAGGGGGTTTGGGCAATCAGCCCCAGCATTTT. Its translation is CASSNQGGLGNQPQHF.

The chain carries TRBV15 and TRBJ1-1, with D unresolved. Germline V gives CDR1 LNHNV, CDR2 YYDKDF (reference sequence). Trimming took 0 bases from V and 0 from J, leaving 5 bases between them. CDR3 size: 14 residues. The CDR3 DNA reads TGTGCCACCAGCAGAGAGAATTTGAACACTGAAGCTTTCTTT. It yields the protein CATSRENLNTEAFF.

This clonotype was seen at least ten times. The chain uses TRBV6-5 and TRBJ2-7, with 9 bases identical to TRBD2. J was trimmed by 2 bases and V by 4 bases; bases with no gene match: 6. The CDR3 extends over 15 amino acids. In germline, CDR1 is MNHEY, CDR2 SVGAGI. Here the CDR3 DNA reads TGTGCCAGCAGTTCCGTAGCGGGAGTCCCCTACGAGCAGTACTTC. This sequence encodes CASSSVAGVPYEQYF.

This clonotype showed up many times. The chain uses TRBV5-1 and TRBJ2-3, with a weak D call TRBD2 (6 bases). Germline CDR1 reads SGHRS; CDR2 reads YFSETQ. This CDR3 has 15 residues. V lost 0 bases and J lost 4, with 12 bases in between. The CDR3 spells CASSLGRGAADTQYF. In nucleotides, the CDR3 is TGCGCCAGCAGCTTGGGGAGGGGCGCGGCAGATACGCAGTATTTT.

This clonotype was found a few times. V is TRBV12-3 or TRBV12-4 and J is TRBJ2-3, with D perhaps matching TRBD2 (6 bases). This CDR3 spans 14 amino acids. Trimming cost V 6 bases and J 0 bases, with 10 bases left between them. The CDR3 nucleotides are TGTGCCAGCAGCACGGGAGTTAGCACAGATACGCAGTATTTT. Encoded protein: CASSTGVSTDTQYF.

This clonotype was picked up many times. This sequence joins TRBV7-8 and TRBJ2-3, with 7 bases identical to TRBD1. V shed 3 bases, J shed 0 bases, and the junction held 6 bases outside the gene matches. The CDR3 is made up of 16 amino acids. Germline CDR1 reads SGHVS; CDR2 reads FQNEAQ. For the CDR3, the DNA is TGTGCCAGCAGCTTCATCGACAGGGCCAGCACAGATACGCAGTATTTT. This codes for CASSFIDRASTDTQYF.

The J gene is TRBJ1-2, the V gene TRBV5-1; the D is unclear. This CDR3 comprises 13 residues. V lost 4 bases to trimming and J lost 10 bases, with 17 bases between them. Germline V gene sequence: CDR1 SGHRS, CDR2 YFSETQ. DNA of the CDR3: TGCGCCAGCAGCGCCCTGATGAGGGCTGACTACACCTTC. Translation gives CASSALMRADYTF.

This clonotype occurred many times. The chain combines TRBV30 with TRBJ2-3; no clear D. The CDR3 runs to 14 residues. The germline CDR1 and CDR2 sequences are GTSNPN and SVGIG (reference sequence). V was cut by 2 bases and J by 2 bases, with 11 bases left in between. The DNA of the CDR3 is TGTGCCTGGAGTAAAAGTGAGACCACAGATACGCAGTATTTT. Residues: CAWSKSETTDTQYF. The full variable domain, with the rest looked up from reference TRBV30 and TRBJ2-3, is SQTIHQWPATLVQPVGSPLSLECTVEGTSNPNLYWYRQAAGRGLQLLFYSVGIGQISSEVPQNLSASRPQDRQFILSSKKLLLSDSGFYLCAWSKSETTDTQYFGPGTRLTVL.

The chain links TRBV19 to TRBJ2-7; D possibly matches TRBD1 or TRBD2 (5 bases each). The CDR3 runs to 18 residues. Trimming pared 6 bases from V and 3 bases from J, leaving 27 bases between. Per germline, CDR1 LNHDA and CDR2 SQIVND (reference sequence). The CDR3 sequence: CASSSQSGSTGRVYEQYF. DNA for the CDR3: TGTGCCAGTAGCTCTCAAAGCGGATCGACGGGCAGGGTCTACGAGCAGTACTTC.

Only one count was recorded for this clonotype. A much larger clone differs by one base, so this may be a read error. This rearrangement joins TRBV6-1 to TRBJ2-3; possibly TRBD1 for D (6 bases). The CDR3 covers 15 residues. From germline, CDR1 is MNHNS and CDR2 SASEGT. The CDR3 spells CASSAIRGYYNEQCF. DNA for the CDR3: TGTGCCAGCAGCGCGATCAGGGGTTACTACAATGAGCAGTGCTTC.

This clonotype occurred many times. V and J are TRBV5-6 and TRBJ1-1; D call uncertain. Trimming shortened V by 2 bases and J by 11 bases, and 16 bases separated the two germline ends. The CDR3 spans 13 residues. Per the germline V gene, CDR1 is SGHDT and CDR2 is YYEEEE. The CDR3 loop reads CASSLAGTDEAFF. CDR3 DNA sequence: TGTGCCAGCAGCTTAGCGGGTACTGATGAGGCTTTCTTT.

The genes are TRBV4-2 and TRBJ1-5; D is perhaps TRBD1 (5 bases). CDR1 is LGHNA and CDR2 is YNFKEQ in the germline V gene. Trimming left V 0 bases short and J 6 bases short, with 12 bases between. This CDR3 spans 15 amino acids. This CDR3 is CASSQDRRVSQPQHF. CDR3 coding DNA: TGTGCCAGCAGCCAAGATCGCAGGGTCAGTCAGCCCCAGCATTTT.

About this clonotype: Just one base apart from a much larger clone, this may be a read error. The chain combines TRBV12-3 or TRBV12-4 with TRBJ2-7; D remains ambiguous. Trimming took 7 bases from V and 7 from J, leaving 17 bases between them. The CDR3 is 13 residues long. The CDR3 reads CASNFSSLGEQYF. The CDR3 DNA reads TGTGCCAGCAACTTTTCATCCCTTGGGGAGCAGTACTTC.

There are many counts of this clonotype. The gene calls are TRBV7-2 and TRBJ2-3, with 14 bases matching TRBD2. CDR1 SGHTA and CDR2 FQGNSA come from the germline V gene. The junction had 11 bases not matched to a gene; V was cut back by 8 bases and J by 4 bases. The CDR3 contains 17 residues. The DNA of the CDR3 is TGTGCCAGCGGAAATCCCCCGGGACTAGCGGGAGCAGATACGCAGTATTTT. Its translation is CASGNPPGLAGADTQYF.

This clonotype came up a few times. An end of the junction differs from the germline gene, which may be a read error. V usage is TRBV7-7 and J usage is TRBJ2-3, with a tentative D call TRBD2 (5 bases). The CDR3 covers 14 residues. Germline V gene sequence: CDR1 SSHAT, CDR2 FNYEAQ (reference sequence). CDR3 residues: CASSLVSSSDTQYF. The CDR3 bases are TGTGCTAGCAGCTTAGTATCTAGCTCCGATACGCAGTATTTT.